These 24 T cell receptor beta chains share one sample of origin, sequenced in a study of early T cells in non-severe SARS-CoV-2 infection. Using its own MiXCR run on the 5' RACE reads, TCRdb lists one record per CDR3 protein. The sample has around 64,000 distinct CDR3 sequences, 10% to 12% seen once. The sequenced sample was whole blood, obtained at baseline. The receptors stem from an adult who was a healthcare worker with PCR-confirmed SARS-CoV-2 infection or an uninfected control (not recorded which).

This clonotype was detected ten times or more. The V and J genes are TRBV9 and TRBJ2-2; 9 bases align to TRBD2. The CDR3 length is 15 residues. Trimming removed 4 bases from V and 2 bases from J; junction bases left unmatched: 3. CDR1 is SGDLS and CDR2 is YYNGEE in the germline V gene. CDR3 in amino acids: CASSLAGANTGELFF. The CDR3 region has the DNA TGTGCCAGCAGCTTAGCGGGAGCTAACACCGGGGAGCTGTTTTTT.

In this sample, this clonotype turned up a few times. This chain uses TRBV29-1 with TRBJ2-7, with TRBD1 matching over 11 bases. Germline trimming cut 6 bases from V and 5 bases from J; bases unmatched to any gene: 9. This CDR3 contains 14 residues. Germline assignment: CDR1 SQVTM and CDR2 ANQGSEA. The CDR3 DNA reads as TGCAGCGTCGATAGCGGACAGGGGGCCAACGAGCAGTACTTC. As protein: CSVDSGQGANEQYF.

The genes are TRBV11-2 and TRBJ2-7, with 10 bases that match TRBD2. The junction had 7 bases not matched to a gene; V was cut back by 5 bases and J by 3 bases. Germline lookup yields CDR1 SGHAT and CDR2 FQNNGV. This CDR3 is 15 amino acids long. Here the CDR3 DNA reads TGTGCCAGCAGCCCCCGGACTAGCGGTAACTACGAGCAGTACTTC. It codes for CASSPRTSGNYEQYF.

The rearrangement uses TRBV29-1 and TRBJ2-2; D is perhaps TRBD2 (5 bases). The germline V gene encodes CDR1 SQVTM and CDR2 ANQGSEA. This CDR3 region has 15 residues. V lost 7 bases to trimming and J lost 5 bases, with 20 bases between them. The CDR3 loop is CSATPPLGRTGELFF. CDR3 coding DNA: TGCAGCGCTACTCCCCCACTAGGTCGGACCGGGGAGCTGTTTTTT.

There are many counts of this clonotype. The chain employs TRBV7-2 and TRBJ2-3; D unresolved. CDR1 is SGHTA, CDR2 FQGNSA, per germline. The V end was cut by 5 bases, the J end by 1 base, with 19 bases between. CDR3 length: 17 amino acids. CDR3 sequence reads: CASSPLSRLDRTDTQYF. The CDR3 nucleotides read TGTGCCAGCAGCCCCCTATCCCGCTTAGACCGCACAGATACGCAGTATTTT.

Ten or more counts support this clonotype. The CDR3, as DNA: TGCAGTGCTATACAGCCAAGGCGGCTGGACACTGAAGCTTTCTTT. As protein: CSAIQPRRLDTEAFF. The rearrangement joins TRBV20-1 to TRBJ1-1; D remains unclear. This CDR3 region has 15 residues. From germline, CDR1 is DFQATT and CDR2 SNEGSKA (reference sequence). V was pared by 4 bases and J by 3 bases, with 18 bases between.

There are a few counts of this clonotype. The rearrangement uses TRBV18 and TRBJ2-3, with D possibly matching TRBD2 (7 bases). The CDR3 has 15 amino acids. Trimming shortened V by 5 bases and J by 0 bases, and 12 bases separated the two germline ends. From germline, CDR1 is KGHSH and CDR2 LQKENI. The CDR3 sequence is CASSARGPSTDTQYF. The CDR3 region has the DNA TGTGCCAGCTCAGCGCGGGGGCCTAGCACAGATACGCAGTATTTT.

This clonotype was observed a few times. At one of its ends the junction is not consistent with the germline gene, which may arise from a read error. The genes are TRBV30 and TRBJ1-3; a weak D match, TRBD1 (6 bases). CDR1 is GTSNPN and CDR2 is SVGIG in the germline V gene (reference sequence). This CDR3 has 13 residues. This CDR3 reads CACPGDSENTIYF. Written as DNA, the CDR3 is TGTGCCTGCCCAGGGGACTCTGAAAACACCATATATTTT.

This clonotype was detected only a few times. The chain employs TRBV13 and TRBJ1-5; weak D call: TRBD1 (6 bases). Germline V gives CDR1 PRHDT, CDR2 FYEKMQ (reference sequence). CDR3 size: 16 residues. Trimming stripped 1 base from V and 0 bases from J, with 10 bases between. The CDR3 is CASSLAQGGSNQPQHF. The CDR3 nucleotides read TGTGCCAGCAGCTTAGCCCAAGGGGGTAGCAATCAGCCCCAGCATTTT.

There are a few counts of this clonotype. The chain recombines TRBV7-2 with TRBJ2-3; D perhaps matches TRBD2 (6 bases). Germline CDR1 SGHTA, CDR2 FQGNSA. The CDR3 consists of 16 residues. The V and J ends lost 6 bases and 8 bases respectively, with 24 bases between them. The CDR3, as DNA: TGTGCCAGCAGACAAGACTTTGCGGGAAATTGGGGTACGCAGTATTTT. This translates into CASRQDFAGNWGTQYF.

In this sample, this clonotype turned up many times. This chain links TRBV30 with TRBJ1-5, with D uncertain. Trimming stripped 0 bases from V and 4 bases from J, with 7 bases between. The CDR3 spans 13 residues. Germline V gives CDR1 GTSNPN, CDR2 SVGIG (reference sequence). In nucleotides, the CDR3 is TGTGCCTGGAGTGTATTGGGGAATCAGCCCCAGCATTTT. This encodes CAWSVLGNQPQHF.

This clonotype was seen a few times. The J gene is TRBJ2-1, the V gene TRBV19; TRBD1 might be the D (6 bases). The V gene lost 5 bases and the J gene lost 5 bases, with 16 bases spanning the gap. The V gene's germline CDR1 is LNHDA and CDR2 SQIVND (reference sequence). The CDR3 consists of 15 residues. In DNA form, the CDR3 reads TGTGCCAGTAGTCCTTTAGACAGGTCCAACAATGAGCAGTTCTTC. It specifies CASSPLDRSNNEQFF.

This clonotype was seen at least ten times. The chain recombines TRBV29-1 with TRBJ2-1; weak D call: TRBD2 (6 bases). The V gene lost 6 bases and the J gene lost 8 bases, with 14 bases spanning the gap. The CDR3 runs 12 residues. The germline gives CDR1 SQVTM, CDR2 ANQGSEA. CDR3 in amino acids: CSVRTILDEQFF. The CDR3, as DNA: TGCAGCGTCCGGACTATTCTTGATGAGCAGTTCTTC.

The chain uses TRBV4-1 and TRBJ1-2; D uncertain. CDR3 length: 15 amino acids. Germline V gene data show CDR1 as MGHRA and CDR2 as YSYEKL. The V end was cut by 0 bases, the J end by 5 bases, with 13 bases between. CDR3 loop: CASSQDPGMGYGYTF. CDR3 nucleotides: TGCGCCAGCAGCCAAGATCCGGGGATGGGGTATGGCTACACCTTC.

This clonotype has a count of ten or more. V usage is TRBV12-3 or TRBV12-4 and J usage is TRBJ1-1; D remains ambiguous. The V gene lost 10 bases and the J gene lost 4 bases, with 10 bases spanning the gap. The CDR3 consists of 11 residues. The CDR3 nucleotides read TGTGCCACCACACGTAGCACTGAAGCTTTCTTT. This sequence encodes CATTRSTEAFF.

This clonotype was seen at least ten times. The CDR3 here is CASSLSGGDQPQHF. The DNA for the CDR3 is TGTGCCAGCAGCCTTTCAGGGGGAGATCAGCCCCAGCATTTT. The rearrangement uses TRBV5-6 and TRBJ1-5; 7 nucleotides line up with TRBD1. This CDR3 is built from 14 residues. Germline-derived CDR1 and CDR2 are SGHDT and YYEEEE. The junction had 6 bases not matched to a gene; V was cut back by 4 bases and J by 5 bases.

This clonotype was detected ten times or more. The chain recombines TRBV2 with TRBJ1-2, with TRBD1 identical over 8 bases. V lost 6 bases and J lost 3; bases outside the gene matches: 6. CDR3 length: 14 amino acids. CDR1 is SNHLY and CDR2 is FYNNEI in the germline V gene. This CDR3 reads CASRNQGADYGYTF. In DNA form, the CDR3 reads TGTGCCAGCAGGAATCAGGGGGCTGACTATGGCTACACCTTC.

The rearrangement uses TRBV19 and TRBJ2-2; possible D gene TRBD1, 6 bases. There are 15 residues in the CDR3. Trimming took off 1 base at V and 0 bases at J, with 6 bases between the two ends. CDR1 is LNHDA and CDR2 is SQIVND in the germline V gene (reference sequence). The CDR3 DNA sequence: TGTGCCAGTAGTATAGGACAGGCGAACACCGGGGAGCTGTTTTTT. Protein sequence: CASSIGQANTGELFF. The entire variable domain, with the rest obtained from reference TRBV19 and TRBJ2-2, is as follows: DGGITQSPKYLFRKEGQNVTLSCEQNLNHDAMYWYRQDPGQGLRLIYYSQIVNDFQKGDIAEGYSVSREKKESFPLTVTSAQKNPTAFYLCASSIGQANTGELFFGEGSRLTVL.

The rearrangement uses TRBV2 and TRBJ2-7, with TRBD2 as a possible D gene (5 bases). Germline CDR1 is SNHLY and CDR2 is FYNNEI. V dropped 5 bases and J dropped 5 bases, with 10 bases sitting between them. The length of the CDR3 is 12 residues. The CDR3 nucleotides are TGTGCCAGCAGTTCAGACGGGGACGAGCAGTACTTC. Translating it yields CASSSDGDEQYF. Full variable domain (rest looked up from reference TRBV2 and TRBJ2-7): EPEVTQTPSHQVTQMGQEVILRCVPISNHLYFYWYRQILGQKVEFLVSFYNNEISEKSEIFDDQFSVERPDGSNFTLKIRSTKLEDSAMYFCASSSDGDEQYFGPGTRLTVT.

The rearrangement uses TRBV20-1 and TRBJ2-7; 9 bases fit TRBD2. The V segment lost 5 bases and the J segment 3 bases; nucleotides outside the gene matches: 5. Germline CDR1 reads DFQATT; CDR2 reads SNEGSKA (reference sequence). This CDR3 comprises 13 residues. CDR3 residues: CSAEGGRGYEQYF. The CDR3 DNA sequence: TGCAGTGCTGAGGGCGGGAGGGGCTACGAGCAGTACTTC.

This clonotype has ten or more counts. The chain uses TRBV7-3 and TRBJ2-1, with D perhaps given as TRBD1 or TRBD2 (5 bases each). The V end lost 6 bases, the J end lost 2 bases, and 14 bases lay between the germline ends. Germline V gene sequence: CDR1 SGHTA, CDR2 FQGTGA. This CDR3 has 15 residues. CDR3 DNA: TGTGCCAGCAGTACCACCGGGACCCCCTACAATGAGCAGTTCTTC. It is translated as CASSTTGTPYNEQFF.

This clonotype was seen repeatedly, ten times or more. This chain's CDR3 is CSAPRGTPPYEQYF. For the CDR3, the DNA is TGCAGTGCCCCCCGGGGGACTCCTCCCTACGAGCAGTACTTC. The chain couples TRBV20-1 to TRBJ2-7, with D perhaps TRBD2 (6 bases). V was cut by 6 bases and J by 2 bases, with 17 bases left in between. The V gene's germline CDR1 is DFQATT and CDR2 SNEGSKA (reference sequence). CDR3 length: 14 amino acids.

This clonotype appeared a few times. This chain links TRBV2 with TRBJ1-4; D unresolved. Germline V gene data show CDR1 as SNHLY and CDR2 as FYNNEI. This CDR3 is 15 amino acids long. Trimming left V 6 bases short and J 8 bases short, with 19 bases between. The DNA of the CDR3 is TGTGCCAGCAGCGCCGATGGACTACCGGGGGAAAAACTGTTTTTT. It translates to CASSADGLPGEKLFF.

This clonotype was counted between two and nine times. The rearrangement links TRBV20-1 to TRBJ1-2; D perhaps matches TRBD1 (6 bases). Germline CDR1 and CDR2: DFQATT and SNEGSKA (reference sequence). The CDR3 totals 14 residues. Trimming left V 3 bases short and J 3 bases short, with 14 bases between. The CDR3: CSASPQGFDYGYTF. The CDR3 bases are TGCAGTGCTAGCCCACAGGGATTTGACTATGGCTACACCTTC.